The 28 T cell receptor beta chains below come from one sample, sequenced in a study of blood T cell repertoires in COVID-19. The method was immunoSEQ multiplex PCR; TCRdb's version includes in-frame clones alone and lacks a portion of them. The sample contains a few hundred thousand clones, about 87% of which appear only once. The sample was PBMCs or T cells enriched from blood (not recorded which). The receptor set was obtained from a woman between 50 and 59 years old who had recovered from COVID-19.

V usage is TRBV2 and J usage is TRBJ1-1, with D unresolved. Germline V lookup: CDR1 SNHLY, CDR2 FYNNEI. V dropped 8 bases and J dropped 5 bases, with 12 bases sitting between them. The CDR3 is made up of 12 amino acids. The CDR3 DNA reads TGTGCCAGCGCCCGTTTGGAGACTGAAGCTTTCTTT. This codes for CASARLETEAFF.

This chain joins TRBV27 and TRBJ2-1, with D uncertain. This CDR3 is 15 amino acids long. Looked up from germline, CDR1 is MNHEY and CDR2 is SMNVEV (reference sequence). V was cut by 3 bases and J by 2 bases, with 11 bases left in between. CDR3 in amino acids: CASSFYGQAYNEQFF. CDR3 bases: TGTGCCAGCAGTTTTTACGGTCAGGCCTACAATGAGCAGTTCTTC.

CDR3 amino acids: CASSTTVNEKLFF. The CDR3 bases are TGTGCCAGCAGCACGACAGTTAATGAAAAACTGTTTTTT. The V call is TRBV13, the J call TRBJ1-4, with D possibly being TRBD1 (5 bases). Germline lookup yields CDR1 PRHDT and CDR2 FYEKMQ (reference sequence). The CDR3 is made up of 13 amino acids. V was cut by 5 bases and J by 4 bases, with 8 bases left in between. Full variable domain (remainder filled in from reference TRBV13 and TRBJ1-4): AAGVIQSPRHLIKEKRETATLKCYPIPRHDTVYWYQQGPGQDPQFLISFYEKMQSDKGSIPDRFSAQQFSDYHSELNMSSLELGDSALYFCASSTTVNEKLFFGSGTQLSVL.

J is TRBJ1-2 and V is TRBV11-3, with a tentative D call TRBD1 (6 bases). V gave up 6 bases and J gave up 2 bases, with 16 bases separating them. This CDR3 has 15 amino acids. CDR1 is SGHNT and CDR2 is YENEEA in the germline V gene. CDR3 residues: CASSHGGGHNYGYTF. The DNA for the CDR3 is TGTGCCAGCAGTCACGGGGGGGGGCACAACTATGGCTACACCTTC. The variable domain in full, with the rest retrieved from reference TRBV11-3 and TRBJ1-2, is EAGVVQSPRYKIIEKKQPVAFWCNPISGHNTLYWYLQNLGQGPELLIRYENEEAVDDSQLPKDRFSAERLKGVDSTLKIQPAELGDSAVYLCASSHGGGHNYGYTFGSGTRLTVV.

The chain links TRBV3-1 (or the pseudogene TRBV3-2) to TRBJ1-2; D ambiguous. Germline CDR1 is LGHDT and CDR2 is YNNKEL (reference sequence). The V and J ends lost 5 bases and 8 bases respectively, with 15 bases between them. The CDR3 contains 13 residues. The CDR3 nucleotides read TGTGCCAGCAGCGGAAGGGTATCTAGCGGCTACACCTTC. It encodes CASSGRVSSGYTF.

The chain carries TRBV28 and TRBJ2-1, with D possibly matching TRBD2 (6 bases). The CDR3 totals 15 residues. V shed 6 bases and J shed 0 bases, with 12 bases lying between them. Germline V lookup: CDR1 MDHEN, CDR2 SYDVKM. CDR3 DNA sequence: TGTGCCAGCAGCCCACGGGGGAGCTCCTACAATGAGCAGTTCTTC. Translation gives CASSPRGSSYNEQFF.

The DNA of the CDR3 is TGTGCCAGCAGCTTAGAAGCGGAGGGCACAGATACGCAGTATTTT. Encoded protein: CASSLEAEGTDTQYF. The chain carries TRBV11-2 and TRBJ2-3; D may be TRBD2 (5 bases). The CDR3 consists of 15 residues. Germline-derived CDR1 and CDR2 are SGHAT and FQNNGV. Between the trimmed V and J ends, which lost 0 bases and 1 base, there was a span of 8 bases.

The genes are TRBV3-1 (or the pseudogene TRBV3-2) and TRBJ2-7; 7 nucleotides line up with TRBD1. Trimming cost V 2 bases and J 6 bases; bases outside gene matches: 1. The germline V gene encodes CDR1 LGHDT and CDR2 YNNKEL (reference sequence). There are 12 residues in the CDR3. The CDR3 DNA sequence: TGTGCCAGCAGCCAAACAGGGGCCGAGCAGTACTTC. Amino acid sequence: CASSQTGAEQYF.

A few counts support this clone. The chain carries TRBV7-2 and TRBJ2-5; 11 bases agree with TRBD2. The CDR3 length is 17 residues. Germline values: CDR1 SGHTA, CDR2 FQGNSA. Trimming removed 1 base from V and 5 bases from J; junction bases left unmatched: 9. CDR3 bases: TGTGCCAGCAGCTTAGAAGCTAGCGGGGGGTTAGCGGAGACCCAGTACTTC. Protein product: CASSLEASGGLAETQYF.

This chain connects TRBV10-3 to TRBJ2-2; the match to TRBD2 covers 12 bases. This CDR3 comprises 18 residues. The ends lost 3 bases at V and 0 bases at J; junction bases unmatched: 5. Germline V gene lookup returns CDR1 ENHRY and CDR2 SYGVKD. DNA of the CDR3: TGTGCCATCAGTGACCCGACTAGCGGGGGTTCGAACACCGGGGAGCTGTTTTTT. Its protein product is CAISDPTSGGSNTGELFF.

This chain connects TRBV4-1 to TRBJ1-1; D might be TRBD1 (6 bases). CDR3 length: 15 amino acids. The V end was cut by 4 bases, the J end by 10 bases, with 22 bases between. CDR1 is MGHRA and CDR2 is YSYEKL in the germline V gene. The CDR3: CASSPLGAPGPRAFF. CDR3 coding DNA: TGCGCCAGCAGCCCGCTGGGGGCTCCCGGGCCGCGAGCTTTCTTT.

A word on this clone: Other DNA sequences within the sample encode an identical CDR3. This chain joins TRBV5-5 and TRBJ2-7, with a possible D match to TRBD1 (6 bases). CDR3 length equals 13 residues. Germline V gene lookup returns CDR1 SGHKS and CDR2 YYEKEE (reference sequence). V dropped 0 bases and J dropped 3 bases, with 7 bases sitting between them. CDR3 DNA sequence: TGTGCCAGCAGCTTGGAAGGGGGCTACGAGCAGTACTTC. As protein: CASSLEGGYEQYF.

This clone was recorded only once. The chain employs TRBV6-5 and TRBJ1-2; a possible D gene is TRBD1 (6 bases). The CDR3 length is 14 residues. From germline, CDR1 is MNHEY and CDR2 SVGAGI. Trimming stripped 2 bases from V and 2 bases from J, with 9 bases between. CDR3 DNA: TGTGCCAGCAGTTACGGGACAAGGAACTATGGCTACACCTTC. This codes for CASSYGTRNYGYTF.

The rearrangement uses TRBV28 and TRBJ2-7, with 10 bases fitting TRBD1. The V segment lost 4 bases and the J segment 5 bases; nucleotides outside the gene matches: 8. In germline, CDR1 is MDHEN, CDR2 SYDVKM. CDR3 length: 15 residues. The CDR3: CASSSGTGDLHEQYF. The CDR3 nucleotides are TGTGCCAGCAGTTCCGGGACAGGGGATCTCCACGAGCAGTACTTC.

V usage is TRBV12-2 and J usage is TRBJ2-2; the D call TRBD1 from the table was never checked on the DNA. TRBV12-2 is designated a pseudogene. The CDR3 is 19 amino acids. CDR3 region: CASRLAPRDRDLGTGELFF. The CDR3 bases are TGTGCAAGTCGCTTAGCCCCCCGTGACAGGGATCTGGGCACCGGGGAGCTGTTTTTT.

This clone was counted a single time. The chain combines TRBV11-2 with TRBJ2-1; the D gene is possibly TRBD2 (5 bases). Germline CDR1 and CDR2: SGHAT and FQNNGV. Trimming pared 10 bases from V and 9 bases from J, leaving 16 bases between. This CDR3 spans 12 amino acids. This chain's CDR3 is CATVRSEAEQFF. As DNA, the CDR3 is TGTGCCACCGTAAGATCGGAGGCTGAGCAGTTCTTC. Using reference TRBV11-2 and TRBJ2-1 for the parts outside the CDR3, the full variable domain is EAGVAQSPRYKIIEKRQSVAFWCNPISGHATLYWYQQILGQGPKLLIQFQNNGVVDDSQLPKDRFSAERLKGVDSTLKIQPAKLEDSAVYLCATVRSEAEQFFGPGTRLTVL.

The chain carries TRBV5-6 and TRBJ2-7, with unresolved D. The CDR3 runs to 13 residues. Trimming pared 1 base from V and 4 bases from J, leaving 9 bases between. The germline V gene encodes CDR1 SGHDT and CDR2 YYEEEE. CDR3: CASSLLAGYEQYF. The CDR3 DNA follows: TGTGCCAGCAGCTTGTTGGCCGGGTACGAGCAGTACTTC.

J is TRBJ2-5 and V is TRBV5-4, with TRBD2 matching over 13 bases. J lost 2 bases, V lost 3 bases, and 1 base had no gene match. Germline V CDR1 and CDR2: SGHNT, YYREEE (reference sequence). This CDR3 has 15 amino acids. This CDR3 is CASSSGLAGQETQYF. CDR3 in DNA: TGTGCCAGCAGCTCGGGACTAGCGGGGCAAGAGACCCAGTACTTC.

The sample holds one count of this clone. The V and J genes are TRBV19 and TRBJ2-1; TRBD2 might be the D (5 bases). The CDR3 contains 16 residues. The V gene lost 6 bases and the J gene lost 0 bases, with 15 bases spanning the gap. The V gene's germline CDR1 is LNHDA and CDR2 SQIVND (reference sequence). The CDR3 DNA reads as TGTGCCAGTAGCTTCTGGGCGGGTAGCTCCTACAATGAGCAGTTCTTC. Translated, it gives CASSFWAGSSYNEQFF.

This chain links TRBV2 with TRBJ1-2; D is ambiguous. Germline-derived CDR1 and CDR2 are SNHLY and FYNNEI. The CDR3 spans 14 residues. Trimming removed 7 bases from V and 6 bases from J, with 18 bases in between. The CDR3 DNA reads as TGTGCCAGCAAGCTTGAATCGTACGTGGATGGCTACACCTTC. Protein sequence: CASKLESYVDGYTF.

The genes are TRBV4-3 and TRBJ1-6, with 9 bases that match TRBD1. With 0 bases clipped from V and 9 bases from J, the junction kept 15 bases outside the gene matches. The CDR3 has 19 amino acids. Germline V gives CDR1 LGHNA, CDR2 YSLEER. The chain's CDR3 is CASSQDPQVLTGGRSPLHF. The DNA for the CDR3 is TGCGCCAGCAGCCAAGATCCCCAAGTTCTGACAGGGGGTCGTTCACCCCTCCACTTT.

The chain links TRBV19 to TRBJ1-2; D perhaps matches TRBD1 (6 bases). Germline V gives CDR1 LNHDA, CDR2 SQIVND (reference sequence). The V end lost 6 bases, the J end lost 0 bases, and 17 bases lay between the germline ends. CDR3 length equals 16 residues. CDR3 nucleotides: TGTGCCAGTAGCGTCCAAGACAGGAGTACTAACTATGGCTACACCTTC. Its protein product is CASSVQDRSTNYGYTF.

The table lists this clone with a count of one. J is TRBJ1-5 and V is TRBV5-6; 7 nucleotides match TRBD1. This CDR3 region has 15 residues. Germline V gene sequence: CDR1 SGHDT, CDR2 YYEEEE. With 4 bases clipped from V and 2 bases from J, the junction kept 6 bases outside the gene matches. CDR3 nucleotide sequence: TGTGCCAGCAGCCGCAGACAGGGCCGCAATCAGCCCCAGCATTTT. It yields the protein CASSRRQGRNQPQHF.

The V and J genes are TRBV5-8 and TRBJ2-3; tentative D call: TRBD1 (5 bases). This CDR3 region has 15 residues. Looked up from germline, CDR1 is SGHTS and CDR2 is YDEGEE. Trimming stripped 1 base from V and 7 bases from J, with 16 bases between. CDR3 DNA sequence: TGTGCCAGCAGCTTGTGGGCAGGGAAATCGAATACGCAGTATTTT. The encoded protein is CASSLWAGKSNTQYF.

The V and J genes are TRBV2 and TRBJ1-2; D is unresolved. Germline CDR1 reads SNHLY; CDR2 reads FYNNEI. Trimming took 5 bases from V and 8 from J, leaving 18 bases between them. The CDR3 covers 14 residues. The CDR3 DNA sequence: TGTGCCAGCAGTACTGTGCTCGAGGGTTCGGGCTACACCTTC. Protein product: CASSTVLEGSGYTF. Filled out from reference TRBV2 and TRBJ1-2, the complete variable domain reads EPEVTQTPSHQVTQMGQEVILRCVPISNHLYFYWYRQILGQKVEFLVSFYNNEISEKSEIFDDQFSVERPDGSNFTLKIRSTKLEDSAMYFCASSTVLEGSGYTFGSGTRLTVV.

This chain joins TRBV6-1 and TRBJ1-1, with a tentative D call TRBD1 (5 bases). Germline CDR1 reads MNHNS; CDR2 reads SASEGT. This CDR3 has 14 residues. Trimming removed 3 bases at V and 6 bases at J, with 14 bases between. The CDR3 region is CASSDDSFFAEAFF. CDR3 nucleotides: TGTGCCAGCAGTGACGACAGTTTCTTCGCTGAAGCTTTCTTT.

The rearrangement uses TRBV7-3 and TRBJ1-2; possible D gene TRBD1, 6 bases. This CDR3 contains 13 residues. CDR1 SGHTA and CDR2 FQGTGA come from the germline V gene. Trimming removed 2 bases at V and 6 bases at J, with 10 bases between. The CDR3 bases are TGTGCCAGCAGCTTAGTGGGGGCGGATGGCTACACCTTC. Translated: CASSLVGADGYTF.

This clone appeared a single time. The chain is built from TRBV19 and TRBJ1-4, with a weak D call TRBD1 (5 bases). The CDR3 spans 15 residues. Trimming removed 5 bases at V and 0 bases at J, with 10 bases between. Looked up from germline, CDR1 is LNHDA and CDR2 is SQIVND (reference sequence). CDR3 DNA sequence: TGTGCCAGTAGTCCCAGGGTTGCAACTAATGAAAAACTGTTTTTT. It is translated as CASSPRVATNEKLFF.